The entry below describes one T cell receptor (beta chain). Antigen specificity is unknown. The data derive from a study of OX40 agonist ivuxolimab in advanced cancers. Study-wide results and limits: Normalized T-cell clonal expansion was also low in some nonresponders. Dose levels from 0.1 to 3.0 mg/kg saw CD4+ and CD8+ blood T cells expand clonally by week 6. Partial responders at 0.1-3.0 mg/kg showed near-lowest clonal expansion.

Here immunoSEQ multiplex PCR was the method, and the copy in TCRdb shows in-frame clones only, minus some. The profile shows 90,000 to 100,000 clones, approximately 88% of them singletons. The TCR comes from an adult with an advanced solid tumor such as melanoma, head and neck, liver or kidney cancer. The sample was CD4+ or CD8+ T cells sorted from blood, taken in a trial of the OX40 agonist ivuxolimab.

Here the CDR3 reads CASSATGPPFF. The CDR3 region has the DNA TGTGCCAGCAGCGCTACAGGGCCCCCTTTCTTT. The chain employs TRBV9 and TRBJ1-1; the D gene is possibly TRBD1 (6 bases). With 3 bases removed from V and 12 bases from J, the gap between germline ends came to 12 bases. This CDR3 spans 11 amino acids. Germline V gene data show CDR1 as SGDLS and CDR2 as YYNGEE.